This TCR beta chain stems from a study of cytomegalovirus exposure and HLA in healthy donors. At the level of the study: Genetic ancestry analysis placed 81% of the 398 donors that were genotyped in the Caucasian-associated cluster.

Turning to this clone: Its antigen is not known.

Study-level findings and limits: Sequencing depth roughly uniform across donors was assumed in presence/absence analyses.

Trimming took 8 bases from V and 3 from J, leaving 12 bases between them. CDR1 and CDR2 from the germline V gene are SGHRS and YFSETQ. The CDR3 sequence is 13 residues long. Everyone who donated was a healthy bone marrow donor. A multiplex PCR was run with 60 Vbeta primers and 13 Jbeta primers. The protocol was immunoSEQ multiplex PCR, while the TCRdb copy is restricted to in-frame clones and leaves out a portion. This table lists 55,000 to 75,000 clones. The rearrangement uses TRBV5-1 and TRBJ1-5, with D tentatively TRBD1 (5 bases). The sequence derives from a male donor in good health and CMV-seronegative. Sequencing was done on a sample of PBMCs. The CDR3 DNA reads as TGCGCCAGGCCACAGGTTACCAATCAGCCCCAGCATTTT. Amino acids: CARPQVTNQPQHF.